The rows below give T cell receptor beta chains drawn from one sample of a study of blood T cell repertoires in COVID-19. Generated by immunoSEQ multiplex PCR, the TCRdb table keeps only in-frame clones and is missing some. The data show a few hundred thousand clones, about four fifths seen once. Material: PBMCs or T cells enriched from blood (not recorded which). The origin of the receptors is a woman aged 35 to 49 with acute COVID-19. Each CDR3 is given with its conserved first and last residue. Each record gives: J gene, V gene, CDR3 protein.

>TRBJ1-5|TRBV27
CASSLSRGPNQPQHF
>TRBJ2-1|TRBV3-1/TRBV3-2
CASSQEWGDSNNEQFF
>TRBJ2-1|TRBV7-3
CASSGQGAWEQFF
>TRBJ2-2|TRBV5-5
CASSSGQGFAGELFF
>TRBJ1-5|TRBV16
CASSQSGGLGHDSNQPQHF
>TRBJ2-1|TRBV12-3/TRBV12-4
CASSRLAPNEQFF
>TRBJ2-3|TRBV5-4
CASSRSGVGQHTDTQYF
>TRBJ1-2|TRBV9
CASSAGELHGYTF
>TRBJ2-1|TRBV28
CASRLLHNEQFF
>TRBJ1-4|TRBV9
CASSVVRDRANEKLFF
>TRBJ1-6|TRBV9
CASSDGGEGNSPLHF
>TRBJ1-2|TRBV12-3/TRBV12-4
CASSPMDRGGYTF
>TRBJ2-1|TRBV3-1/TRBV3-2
CASSPSGGAYNEQFF
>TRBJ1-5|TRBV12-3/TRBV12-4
CASNRGKDQPQHF
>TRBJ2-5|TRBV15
CATSRTPTGLQETQYF
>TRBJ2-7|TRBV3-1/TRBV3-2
CASSQPGLAVHEQYF
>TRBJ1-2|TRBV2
CASSAGTGDYGYTF
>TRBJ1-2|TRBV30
CAWSYFQRLYGYTF
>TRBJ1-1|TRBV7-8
CASSLVGGVNTEAFF
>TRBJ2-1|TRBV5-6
CASSFSGTVNEQFF
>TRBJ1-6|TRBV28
CASSLQPGQGVPGGSPLHF
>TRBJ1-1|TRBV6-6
CASSTPGRTHTEAFF
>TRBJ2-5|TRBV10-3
CAISVGTNRDETQYF
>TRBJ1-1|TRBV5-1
CASSSTIQGSTEAFF
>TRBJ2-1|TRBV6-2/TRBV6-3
CASTPNRGRYNEQFF